The clone carrying this T cell receptor (beta chain) was picked up many times. Amplification of TCR beta CDR3 regions was performed using RNA transcripts as template. A set of HTBI primers served as the primers for a first-round RT-PCR of the TCR CDR3. Each CDR3 protein is one row after TCRdb ran MiXCR on the multiplex PCR reads. The table includes some 370,000 distinct CDR3 sequences, about a sixth detected once. Germline CDR1 MNHEY, CDR2 SMNVEV (reference sequence). Trimming at V came to 3 bases and at J to 14 bases, leaving 7 bases not matched to a gene. The CDR3 runs to 12 residues. The data were taken from a study of T cells in Graves' hyperthyroidism and ophthalmopathy.

The rearrangement joins TRBV27 to TRBJ2-5; 9 bases are a match to TRBD1. Sequenced material: blood. This sequence was found in a woman aged 25 to 45 with Graves' hyperthyroidism that later progressed to Graves' ophthalmopathy. CDR3 region: CASSFGQGRPYF. The CDR3 DNA is TGTGCCAGCAGTTTCGGACAGGGGCGCCCTTACTTC.